The entry that follows covers one TCR beta chain sequence. Germline-derived CDR1 and CDR2 are MNHNS and SASEGT. Trimming stripped 2 bases from V and 6 bases from J, with 14 bases between. The CDR3 consists of 16 residues. Systemic immunosuppression or autoimmune disease history was grounds to exclude patients. The assay was immunoSEQ multiplex PCR, and TCRdb's table has in-frame clones only and misses some. The table has around 70,000 clones, roughly 80% seen once. This sample is drawn from a study of OX40 agonist ivuxolimab in advanced cancers. Background on the study: Treatment of patients was with ivuxolimab, an agonistic anti-OX40 (CD134) antibody.

The genes are TRBV6-1 and TRBJ1-6; weak D call: TRBD1 (5 bases). The TCR sequence derives from an adult with an advanced solid tumor such as melanoma, head and neck, liver or kidney cancer. The sequences come from CD4+ or CD8+ T cells sorted from blood, collected in a trial of the OX40 agonist ivuxolimab. The CDR3 nucleotides are TGTGCCAGCAGTGAACTTAGGGGTTCGAGTAATTCACCCCTCCACTTT. This sequence encodes CASSELRGSSNSPLHF.